This T cell receptor beta chain stems from a study of shared clonotypes between healthy human individuals. For the study at large: Each donor's CD4 naive and CD4 memory cells filled three plates apiece, CD8 naive two, and CD8 memory one. Study conclusions and caveats: Sharing across a handful of donors was seen in roughly 5.2% of naive CD4 clonotypes. Among donors, sharing of clonotypes was expected to be affected by sequencing depth.

A word on this clone: Its antigen is undetermined.

Deep-level settings were used for running the assay. Profiling relied on immunoSEQ multiplex PCR, and the TCRdb table lists in-frame clones only, not all of them. The sample carries about 1 million clones, more than 60% recorded once. V lost 2 bases and J lost 0, with 13 bases in between. CDR3 size: 17 residues. The germline gives CDR1 MDHEN, CDR2 SYDVKM. Material: memory CD4+ T cells sorted from blood. Subset here: CD45RA-negative fraction. The rearrangement joins TRBV28 to TRBJ2-2; D might be TRBD2 (5 bases). This clonotype was sampled from a man aged 18 to 30 in good health. CDR3 DNA sequence: TGTGCCAGCAGTTTACACGCCCCGGGAACGAACACCGGGGAGCTGTTTTTT. It yields the protein CASSLHAPGTNTGELFF.